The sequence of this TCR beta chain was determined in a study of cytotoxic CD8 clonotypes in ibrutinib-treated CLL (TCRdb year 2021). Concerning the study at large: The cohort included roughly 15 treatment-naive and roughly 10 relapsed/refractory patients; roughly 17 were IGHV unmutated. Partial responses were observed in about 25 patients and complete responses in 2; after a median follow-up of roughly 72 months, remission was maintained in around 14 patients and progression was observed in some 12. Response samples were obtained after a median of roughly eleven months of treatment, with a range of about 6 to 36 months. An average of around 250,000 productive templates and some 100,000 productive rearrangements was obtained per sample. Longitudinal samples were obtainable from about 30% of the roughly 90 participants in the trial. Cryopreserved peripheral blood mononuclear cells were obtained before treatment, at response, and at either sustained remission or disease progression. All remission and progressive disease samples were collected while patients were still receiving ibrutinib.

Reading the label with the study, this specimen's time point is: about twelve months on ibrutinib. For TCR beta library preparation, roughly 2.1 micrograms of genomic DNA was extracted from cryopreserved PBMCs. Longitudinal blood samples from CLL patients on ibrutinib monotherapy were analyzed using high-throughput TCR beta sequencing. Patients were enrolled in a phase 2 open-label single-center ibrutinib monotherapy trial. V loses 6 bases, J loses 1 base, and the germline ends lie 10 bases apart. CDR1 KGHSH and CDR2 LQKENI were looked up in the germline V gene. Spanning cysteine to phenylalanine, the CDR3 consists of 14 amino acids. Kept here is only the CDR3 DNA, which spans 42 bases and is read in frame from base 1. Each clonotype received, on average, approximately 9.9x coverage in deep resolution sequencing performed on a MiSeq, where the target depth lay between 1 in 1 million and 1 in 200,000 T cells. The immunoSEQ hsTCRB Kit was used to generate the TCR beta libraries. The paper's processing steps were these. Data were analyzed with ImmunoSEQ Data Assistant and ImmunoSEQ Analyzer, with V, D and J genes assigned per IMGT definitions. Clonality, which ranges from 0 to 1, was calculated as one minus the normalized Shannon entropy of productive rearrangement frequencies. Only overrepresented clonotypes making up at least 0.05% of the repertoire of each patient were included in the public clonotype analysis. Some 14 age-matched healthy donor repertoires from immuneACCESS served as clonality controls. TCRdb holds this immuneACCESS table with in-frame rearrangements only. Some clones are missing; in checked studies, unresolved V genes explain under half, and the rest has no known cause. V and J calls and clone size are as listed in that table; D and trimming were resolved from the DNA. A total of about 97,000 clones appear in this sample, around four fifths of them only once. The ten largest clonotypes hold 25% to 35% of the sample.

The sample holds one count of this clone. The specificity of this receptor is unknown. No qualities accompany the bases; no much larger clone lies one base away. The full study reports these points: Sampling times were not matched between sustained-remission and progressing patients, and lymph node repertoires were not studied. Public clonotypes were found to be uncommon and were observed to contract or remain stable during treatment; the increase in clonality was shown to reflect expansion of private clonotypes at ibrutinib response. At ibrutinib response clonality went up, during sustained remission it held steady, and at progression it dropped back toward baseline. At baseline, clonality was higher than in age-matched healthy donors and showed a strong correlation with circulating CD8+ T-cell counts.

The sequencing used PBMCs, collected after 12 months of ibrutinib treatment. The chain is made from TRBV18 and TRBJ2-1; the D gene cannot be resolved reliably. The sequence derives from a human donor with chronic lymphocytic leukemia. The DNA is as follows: TGTGCCAGCTCTGTATCTCAATCCTACAATGAGCAGTTCTTC. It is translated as CASSVSQSYNEQFF.